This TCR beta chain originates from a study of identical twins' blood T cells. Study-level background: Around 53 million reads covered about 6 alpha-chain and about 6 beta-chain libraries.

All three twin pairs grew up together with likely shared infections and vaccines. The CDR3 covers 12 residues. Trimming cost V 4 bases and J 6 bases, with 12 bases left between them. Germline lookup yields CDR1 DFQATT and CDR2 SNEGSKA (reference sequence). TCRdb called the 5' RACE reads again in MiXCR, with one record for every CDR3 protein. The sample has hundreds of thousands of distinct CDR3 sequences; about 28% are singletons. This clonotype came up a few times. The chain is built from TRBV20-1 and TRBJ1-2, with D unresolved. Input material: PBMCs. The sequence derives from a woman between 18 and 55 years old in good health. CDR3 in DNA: TGCAGTGCTACCGGGCCGGGTAATGGCTACACCTTC. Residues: CSATGPGNGYTF.